This T cell receptor beta chain was identified during a study of response to subunit inactivated influenza vaccine. This clonotype was observed at least ten times. The antigen is unknown. Study-level points and caveats: The study's authors posited that every seasonal influenza vaccination enlists few new T cells.

The CDR3 length is 14 residues. CDR1 and CDR2 (germline): ENHRY, SYGVKD. The ends were cut back, 9 bases at V and 4 bases at J, with 18 bases in the middle. Via MiXCR, TCRdb re-called the RT-PCR reads, giving one row per CDR3 protein. Of 500,000 to 550,000 distinct CDR3 sequences listed, under 9% are singletons. This sample comprised PBMCs from blood, obtained less than 30 months after vaccination. The TCR was taken from a man aged 50 to 75 who received an inactivated influenza vaccine. This chain connects TRBV10-3 to TRBJ1-1, with D perhaps TRBD1 (5 bases). The CDR3 here is CAINRDPGSTEAFF. CDR3 sequence (DNA): TGTGCCATAAACCGGGACCCAGGCAGCACTGAAGCTTTCTTT.